Below are 8 T cell receptor beta chains sequenced from a single sample in a study of beta chain features in type 1 diabetes. Their antigens remain unidentified. Expressed TCRB transcripts were sequenced, since all the RNA that had been isolated was reverse transcribed. Only in-frame clones appear in the TCRdb table, and some are missing; sequencing was by immunoSEQ multiplex PCR. The sample contains some 350,000 clones, approximately 15% of which appear only once. Study-level findings and limits: TCRB CDR3 length was moderately but significantly reduced in all four CD4+ subsets of Type 1 diabetes patients.

Material: naive CD4+ T cells from blood. These receptors all come from a woman aged 18-29 years with type 1 diabetes.

The genes are TRBV7-3 and TRBJ2-1; 7 bases line up with TRBD2. Germline-derived CDR1 and CDR2 are SGHTA and FQGTGA. V trimming: 5 bases; J trimming: 0 bases; junction bases outside the gene matches: 7. CDR3 length: 16 residues. The CDR3 is CASSPGLVLSYNEQFF. CDR3 in DNA: TGTGCCAGCAGCCCCGGACTAGTTCTCTCCTACAATGAGCAGTTCTTC. Complete variable domain (other parts from reference TRBV7-3 and TRBJ2-1): GAGVSQTPSNKVTEKGKYVELRCDPISGHTALYWYRQSLGQGPEFLIYFQGTGAADDSGLPNDRFFAVRPEGSVSTLKIQRTERGDSAVYLCASSPGLVLSYNEQFFGPGTRLTVL.

The chain has TRBV4-1 and TRBJ2-3; a weak D match, TRBD1 (5 bases). Germline values: CDR1 MGHRA, CDR2 YSYEKL. The CDR3 sequence is 15 residues long. V was trimmed by 0 bases and J by 6 bases, leaving 13 bases between them. As DNA, the CDR3 is TGCGCCAGCAGCCAAGATCCCACAGGCTCGGATACGCAGTATTTT. This encodes CASSQDPTGSDTQYF.

CDR3 residues: CAWSREAAYGYTF. Here the CDR3 DNA reads TGTGCCTGGAGTAGGGAGGCGGCCTATGGCTACACCTTC. The rearrangement links TRBV30 to TRBJ1-2; no reliable D call. The CDR3 runs to 13 residues. Germline V gives CDR1 GTSNPN, CDR2 SVGIG (reference sequence). Trimming stripped 2 bases from V and 4 bases from J, with 11 bases between.

In its sample, this clone was seen a few times. The chain couples TRBV19 to TRBJ2-7; tentatively, D is TRBD2 (5 bases). V lost 3 bases and J lost 3, with 9 bases in between. CDR1 is LNHDA, CDR2 SQIVND, per germline (reference sequence). The CDR3 sequence is 13 residues long. CDR3 loop: CASSIGLHYEQYF. As DNA, the CDR3 is TGTGCCAGTAGTATTGGACTCCACTACGAGCAGTACTTC.

The chain joins TRBV25-1 to TRBJ1-1; 9 nucleotides match TRBD1. From germline, CDR1 is MGHDK and CDR2 SYGVNS. CDR3 length: 14 residues. V shed 11 bases and J 4 bases; nucleotides not matched to a gene: 11. As DNA, the CDR3 is TGTGCCGTTAGGGGGGACAGGGTAGGCACTGAAGCTTTCTTT. This codes for CAVRGDRVGTEAFF.

V gene TRBV7-9 combines with J gene TRBJ2-1; 9 nucleotides agree with TRBD2. The J segment lost 7 bases and the V segment lost 5 bases, leaving 9 bases of the junction unmatched. The germline V gene encodes CDR1 SEHNR and CDR2 FQNEAQ (reference sequence). This CDR3 region has 15 residues. The CDR3 region has the DNA TGTGCCAGCAGCCTGGGGGCGGGAGGGCCGAATGAGCAGTTCTTC. It translates to CASSLGAGGPNEQFF.

A word on this clone: This sample includes further DNA sequences coding for the same CDR3. The CDR3 sequence: CASSPLAGGTDTQYF. The CDR3 coding sequence is TGTGCCAGCAGCCCCTTGGCGGGAGGCACAGATACGCAGTATTTT. The chain has TRBV2 and TRBJ2-3; 7 positions match TRBD2. Germline assignment: CDR1 SNHLY and CDR2 FYNNEI. This CDR3 region has 15 residues. The J segment lost 1 base and the V segment lost 6 bases, leaving 7 bases of the junction unmatched.

The chain links TRBV7-8 to TRBJ2-1, with a weak D call TRBD1 (6 bases). The germline V gene encodes CDR1 SGHVS and CDR2 FQNEAQ. The CDR3 sequence is 14 residues long. V was shortened by 4 bases and J by 12 bases, with 19 bases between the two germline ends. This chain's CDR3 is CASSSGTSSSGQFF. CDR3 nucleotide sequence: TGTGCCAGCAGCTCCGGGACATCATCTTCCGGGCAGTTCTTC.